Below, 32 T cell receptor beta chains from the same sample are listed, as sequenced in a study of CD8 T cells in ankylosing spondylitis. TCRdb ran MiXCR on the 5' RACE reads and lists one entry per CDR3 protein. The top ten clones hold 0.51% of a sample with 700,000 to 1,000,000 distinct CDR3 sequences, 12% of them seen once. These receptors have no known antigen. Study-level points and caveats: Blood from ankylosing spondylitis patients appeared to carry a characteristic roughly 8-variant TCR beta motif.

Input material: blood, either unsorted or a sorted T cell fraction (not recorded which). These receptors were taken from a male donor with ankylosing spondylitis.

This sequence joins TRBV6-2 or TRBV6-3 and TRBJ1-5, with 7 positions matching TRBD1. The length of the CDR3 is 15 residues. The germline V gene encodes CDR1 MNHEY and CDR2 SVGEGT. The V gene end was trimmed by 0 bases and the J gene end by 5 bases; junction bases not matched to a gene: 4. The chain's CDR3 is CASSYSIRGDQPQHF. The CDR3 DNA reads as TGTGCCAGCAGTTACTCGATCAGGGGGGATCAGCCCCAGCATTTT.

J is TRBJ1-4 and V is TRBV5-6, with 9 bases matching TRBD1. This CDR3 contains 16 residues. With 1 base clipped from V and 6 bases from J, the junction kept 7 bases outside the gene matches. Germline assignment: CDR1 SGHDT and CDR2 YYEEEE. This CDR3 reads CASSLLGTGRHEKLFF. The DNA for the CDR3 is TGTGCCAGCAGCTTGTTGGGGACAGGGAGGCATGAAAAACTGTTTTTT.

The rearrangement links TRBV7-2 to TRBJ2-3; D assignment may be TRBD1 or TRBD2 (5 bases each). Trimming shortened V by 4 bases and J by 6 bases, and 17 bases separated the two germline ends. The CDR3 totals 15 residues. The germline V gene encodes CDR1 SGHTA and CDR2 FQGNSA. Here the CDR3 reads CASSSGRGRGDTQYF. The CDR3 DNA is TGTGCCAGCAGCTCCGGTAGGGGACGCGGCGATACGCAGTATTTT.

This clonotype showed up many times. The CDR3 loop is CASSTGTGGGQPQHF. CDR3 DNA: TGCGCCAGCAGCACCGGGACAGGGGGCGGTCAGCCCCAGCATTTT. V and J are TRBV5-1 and TRBJ1-5; TRBD1 matches 12 bases. The germline V gene encodes CDR1 SGHRS and CDR2 YFSETQ. After removal of 4 bases from V and 6 bases from J, the junction contained 5 bases not matched to a gene. This CDR3 is built from 15 residues.

The rearrangement joins TRBV23-1 to TRBJ2-7; D is unresolved. TRBV23-1 qualifies as an ORF whose function is uncertain. V lost 10 bases and J lost 4, with 8 bases in between. The CDR3 is 10 residues long. CDR3 protein: CAKGKYEQYF. The CDR3 region has the DNA TGCGCCAAAGGAAAATACGAGCAGTACTTC.

Only a few counts were recorded for this clonotype. The chain employs TRBV7-9 and TRBJ2-5, with 11 bases fitting TRBD2. CDR1 and CDR2 from the germline V gene are SEHNR and FQNEAQ (reference sequence). Trimming at V came to 5 bases and at J to 7 bases, leaving 9 bases not matched to a gene. This CDR3 is built from 15 residues. The CDR3 DNA sequence: TGTGCCAGCAGCCAACCGGGACTAGCGGATAGGACCCAGTACTTC. It specifies CASSQPGLADRTQYF. The full variable domain, completed using reference TRBV7-9 and TRBJ2-5, is DTGVSQNPRHKITKRGQNVTFRCDPISEHNRLYWYRQTLGQGPEFLTYFQNEAQLEKSRLLSDRFSAERPKGSFSTLEIQRTEQGDSAMYLCASSQPGLADRTQYFGPGTRLLVL.

This clonotype was detected a few times. This sequence joins TRBV12-3 or TRBV12-4 and TRBJ2-1; maybe TRBD2 (6 bases). The V and J ends lost 3 bases and 6 bases respectively, with 9 bases between them. This CDR3 has 13 amino acids. CDR3 sequence: CASSFSGVNEQFF. CDR3 nucleotides: TGTGCCAGCAGTTTTTCGGGGGTCAATGAGCAGTTCTTC.

The sample holds a few counts of this clonotype. V is TRBV7-6 and J is TRBJ1-1; 7 bases are a match to TRBD1. CDR1 and CDR2 (germline): SGHVS, FNYEAQ. The V gene end was trimmed by 1 base and the J gene end by 1 base; junction bases not matched to a gene: 3. The CDR3 runs 15 residues. CDR3 sequence: CASSLGGQWNTEAFF. The CDR3 bases are TGTGCCAGCAGCTTAGGGGGACAGTGGAACACTGAAGCTTTCTTT.

At least ten counts were recorded for this clonotype. The chain joins TRBV11-2 to TRBJ1-1; D gene uncertain. Germline CDR1 SGHAT, CDR2 FQNNGV. The CDR3 runs to 12 residues. The germline V and J ends were trimmed by 0 bases and 7 bases, with 6 bases remaining between them. The CDR3 is CASSLDGVEAFF. The CDR3 DNA reads as TGTGCCAGCAGCTTAGACGGGGTTGAAGCTTTCTTT.

V usage is TRBV29-1 and J usage is TRBJ1-1, with 7 bases lining up with TRBD1. The CDR3 contains 12 residues. The germline V gene has CDR1 SQVTM and CDR2 ANQGSEA. The junction had 6 bases not matched to a gene; V was cut back by 7 bases and J by 4 bases. The CDR3 loop is CSAGEGATEAFF. CDR3 nucleotide sequence: TGCAGCGCCGGGGAGGGGGCCACTGAAGCTTTCTTT.

This clonotype came up a few times. The chain employs TRBV20-1 and TRBJ2-5; the D is unclear. Trimming stripped 5 bases from V and 4 bases from J, with 8 bases between. Per germline, CDR1 DFQATT and CDR2 SNEGSKA (reference sequence). The CDR3 consists of 11 residues. CDR3 protein: CSAWVPETQYF. The DNA for the CDR3 is TGCAGTGCTTGGGTCCCAGAGACCCAGTACTTC.

The chain is built from TRBV10-3 and TRBJ1-5; D may be TRBD1 (6 bases). Germline V gene data show CDR1 as ENHRY and CDR2 as SYGVKD. The CDR3 loop spans 14 amino acids. Trimming took 3 bases from V and 6 from J, leaving 12 bases between them. The CDR3 sequence: CAISEQGLGQPQHF. DNA of the CDR3: TGTGCCATCAGTGAACAGGGACTCGGTCAGCCCCAGCATTTT.

This sequence joins TRBV20-1 and TRBJ2-1; D possibly corresponds to TRBD1 (5 bases). The V and J ends lost 4 bases and 5 bases respectively, with 12 bases between them. The CDR3 has 13 amino acids. From germline, CDR1 is DFQATT and CDR2 SNEGSKA (reference sequence). The CDR3 protein is CSATLDRNNEQFF. CDR3 sequence (DNA): TGCAGTGCTACCCTCGACAGAAACAATGAGCAGTTCTTC.

The J gene is TRBJ2-3, the V gene TRBV20-1; no reliable D call. The CDR3 has 13 residues. Germline CDR1 reads DFQATT; CDR2 reads SNEGSKA (reference sequence). The CDR3 sequence: CSTHGTSTDTQYF. CDR3 bases: TGCAGCACCCACGGAACTAGCACAGATACGCAGTATTTT.

This clonotype was observed a few times. The chain links TRBV5-1 to TRBJ1-1; tentatively, D is TRBD1 (6 bases). CDR3 size: 16 residues. The V gene's germline CDR1 is SGHRS and CDR2 YFSETQ. V was shortened by 10 bases and J by 5 bases, with 27 bases between the two germline ends. CDR3 coding DNA: TGCGCCGCGGGGGCGCAGGGTGGTTCTTCGTGGACTGAAGCTTTCTTT. It yields the protein CAAGAQGGSSWTEAFF.

This chain connects TRBV12-3 or TRBV12-4 to TRBJ1-1; unclear D gene. The CDR3 contains 14 residues. V lost 5 bases and J 4 bases, leaving 14 bases between the germline ends. DNA of the CDR3: TGTGCCAGCAGTGCACGAGGGCTGACCACTGAAGCTTTCTTT. It encodes CASSARGLTTEAFF.

This clonotype was detected only a few times. The V call is TRBV19, the J call TRBJ1-5; D not certain. Trimming cost V 0 bases and J 3 bases, with 12 bases left between them. This CDR3 comprises 16 residues. Per the germline V gene, CDR1 is LNHDA and CDR2 is SQIVND (reference sequence). This chain's CDR3 is CASSIDHRRYNQPQHF. In nucleotides, the CDR3 is TGTGCCAGTAGTATAGATCATCGGCGGTACAATCAGCCCCAGCATTTT.

J is TRBJ1-1 and V is TRBV5-1, with D maybe TRBD1 (6 bases). The germline V and J ends were trimmed by 0 bases and 11 bases, with 14 bases remaining between them. Looked up from germline, CDR1 is SGHRS and CDR2 is YFSETQ. The CDR3 loop spans 13 amino acids. CDR3 sequence: CASSLEGRGLAFF. CDR3 DNA: TGCGCCAGCAGCTTGGAGGGACGGGGGCTTGCTTTCTTT.

This clonotype was counted only a few times. The chain carries TRBV25-1 and TRBJ2-2, with D perhaps matching TRBD1 (6 bases). The V gene lost 1 base and the J gene lost 0 bases, with 15 bases spanning the gap. This CDR3 is built from 18 residues. The germline gives CDR1 MGHDK, CDR2 SYGVNS. CDR3 amino acids: CASSEWDKLKSNTGELFF. As DNA, the CDR3 is TGTGCCAGCAGTGAATGGGACAAACTCAAGTCGAACACCGGGGAGCTGTTTTTT.

The rearrangement joins TRBV28 to TRBJ1-2; weak D call: TRBD1 (5 bases). This CDR3 region has 12 residues. CDR1 and CDR2 (germline): MDHEN, SYDVKM. Between the trimmed V and J ends, which lost 7 bases and 7 bases, there was a span of 13 bases. The CDR3 reads CASTNRWGGYTF. For the CDR3, the DNA is TGTGCCAGCACGAACAGGTGGGGTGGCTACACCTTC.

This sequence joins TRBV19 and TRBJ2-2, with D uncertain. This CDR3 contains 14 residues. Trimming pared 2 bases from V and 4 bases from J, leaving 8 bases between. Germline CDR1 reads LNHDA; CDR2 reads SQIVND (reference sequence). The CDR3 coding sequence is TGTGCCAGTAGTATACTAGAACTCACCGGGGAGCTGTTTTTT. As protein: CASSILELTGELFF.

In its sample, this clonotype was seen many times. Written as DNA, the CDR3 is TGTGCCAGCAGTTTACGGGGACCCTCCTACGAGCAGTACTTC. Translated, it gives CASSLRGPSYEQYF. This chain uses TRBV7-2 with TRBJ2-7; the D gene could be TRBD1 or TRBD2 (5 bases each). The V gene lost 6 bases and the J gene lost 0 bases, with 12 bases spanning the gap. The CDR3 totals 14 residues. In germline, CDR1 is SGHTA, CDR2 FQGNSA.

The chain combines TRBV7-2 with TRBJ2-2, with D perhaps assigned TRBD1 or TRBD2 (6 bases each). This CDR3 is built from 15 residues. V lost 4 bases and J lost 4, with 13 bases in between. In germline, CDR1 is SGHTA, CDR2 FQGNSA. The CDR3 is CASSWRGHFTGELFF. CDR3 sequence (DNA): TGTGCCAGCAGCTGGCGGGGACACTTCACCGGGGAGCTGTTTTTT.

This clonotype has ten or more counts. This sequence joins TRBV29-1 and TRBJ1-1; 9 bases map to TRBD1. This CDR3 has 12 residues. The germline V gene encodes CDR1 SQVTM and CDR2 ANQGSEA. Unmatched junction bases numbered 6, after V lost 6 bases and J lost 7 bases. The CDR3 spells CSVGTGRSEAFF. The CDR3, as DNA: TGCAGCGTAGGGACAGGGAGGAGTGAAGCTTTCTTT.

This clonotype has ten or more counts. V and J are TRBV20-1 and TRBJ1-2; 7 bases fit TRBD1. The germline CDR1 and CDR2 sequences are DFQATT and SNEGSKA (reference sequence). The CDR3 sequence is 11 residues long. The CDR3 loop is CSRRGRGGYTF. CDR3 DNA: TGCAGCCGGAGGGGGCGAGGTGGCTACACCTTC.

Only a few counts were recorded for this clonotype. The junction departs from germline at one end; a sequencing error may be responsible. The V call is TRBV7-7, the J call TRBJ2-7, with TRBD1 as a possible D gene (5 bases). Germline V gene lookup returns CDR1 SSHAT and CDR2 FNYEAQ (reference sequence). This CDR3 has 14 residues. Here the CDR3 DNA reads TGTGCTAGCAGCTTAGGACAACCCCCCTACGAGCAGTACTTC. Translation: CASSLGQPPYEQYF.

The chain has TRBV12-5 and TRBJ2-1; perhaps TRBD1 as D (5 bases). This CDR3 is built from 14 residues. Germline V gene sequence: CDR1 LGHNT, CDR2 FRNRAP. The germline V and J ends were trimmed by 6 bases and 4 bases, with 13 bases remaining between them. In DNA, the CDR3 is TGTGCTAGTGGCTTAGGGGCGGCATACAATGAGCAGTTCTTC. This encodes CASGLGAAYNEQFF. Complete variable domain (other parts from reference TRBV12-5 and TRBJ2-1): DARVTQTPRHKVTEMGQEVTMRCQPILGHNTVFWYRQTMMQGLELLAYFRNRAPLDDSGMPKDRFSAEMPDATLATLKIQPSEPRDSAVYFCASGLGAAYNEQFFGPGTRLTVL.

The chain links TRBV6-1 to TRBJ1-6, with no clear D. The CDR3 runs to 14 residues. Germline lookup yields CDR1 MNHNS and CDR2 SASEGT. The V and J ends lost 5 bases and 9 bases respectively, with 14 bases between them. The CDR3 DNA sequence: TGTGCCAGCAGTCTAGGGCAGTTTGGTTCACCCCTCCACTTT. Encoded protein: CASSLGQFGSPLHF.

The sample holds many counts of this clonotype. This chain joins TRBV29-1 and TRBJ2-1, with 12 bases matching TRBD2. The germline gives CDR1 SQVTM, CDR2 ANQGSEA. The V gene end was trimmed by 0 bases and the J gene end by 9 bases; junction bases not matched to a gene: 6. The CDR3 loop spans 15 amino acids. The CDR3 DNA reads as TGCAGCGTTGAAGACATGAGACTAGCGGGAGTTGAGCAGTTCTTC. It codes for CSVEDMRLAGVEQFF.

This chain links TRBV4-3 with TRBJ2-1; 12 bases are shared with TRBD2. CDR3 size: 17 residues. The V gene's germline CDR1 is LGHNA and CDR2 YSLEER. The V segment lost 3 bases and the J segment 1 base; nucleotides outside the gene matches: 4. CDR3 residues: CASSQRTSGDSYNEQFF. As DNA, the CDR3 is TGCGCCAGCAGCCAGCGGACTAGCGGGGATTCCTACAATGAGCAGTTCTTC.

The chain links TRBV7-9 to TRBJ2-2, with 8 bases matching TRBD1. The length of the CDR3 is 13 residues. Germline trimming cut 4 bases from V and 8 bases from J; bases unmatched to any gene: 3. CDR1 and CDR2 from the germline V gene are SEHNR and FQNEAQ (reference sequence). Here the CDR3 reads CASSSGQAGELFF. For the CDR3, the DNA is TGTGCCAGCAGCTCGGGACAGGCAGGGGAGCTGTTTTTT.

The chain has TRBV20-1 and TRBJ1-5; maybe TRBD1 (6 bases). The CDR3 is 13 amino acids. V gave up 3 bases and J gave up 6 bases, with 12 bases separating them. CDR1 is DFQATT, CDR2 SNEGSKA, per germline (reference sequence). The CDR3 sequence is CSARRGEGQPQHF. In DNA form, the CDR3 reads TGCAGTGCTAGGAGGGGGGAGGGTCAGCCCCAGCATTTT.